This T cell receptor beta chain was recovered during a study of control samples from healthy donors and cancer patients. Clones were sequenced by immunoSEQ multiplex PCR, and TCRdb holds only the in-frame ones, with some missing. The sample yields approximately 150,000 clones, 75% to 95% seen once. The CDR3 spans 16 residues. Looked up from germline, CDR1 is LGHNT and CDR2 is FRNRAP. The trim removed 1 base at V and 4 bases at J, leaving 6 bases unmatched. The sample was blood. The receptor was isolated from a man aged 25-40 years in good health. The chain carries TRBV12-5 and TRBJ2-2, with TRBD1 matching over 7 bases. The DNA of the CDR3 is TGTGCTAGTGGTTTGGGACAGGGTAGGGTCACCGGGGAGCTGTTTTTT. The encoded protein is CASGLGQGRVTGELFF.